The clone carrying this TCR beta chain came up many times. What it recognizes is unknown. This sample was included in a study of early T cells in non-severe SARS-CoV-2 infection. For the study at large: Chains stayed unpaired after sequencing of bulk RNA from unsorted whole blood.

Study findings and constraints: The VDJdb matching leaned toward anti-spike CD8 responses and overlooked private and CD4 specificities.

The CDR3 is 13 amino acids. Germline CDR1 reads KGHSH; CDR2 reads LQKENI. Trimming took 3 bases from V and 1 from J, leaving 6 bases between them. Unique molecular identifier tags were affixed to discrete cDNA molecules. TCRdb called the 5' RACE reads again in MiXCR, with one record for every CDR3 protein. The sample has around 60,000 distinct CDR3 sequences, roughly 13% seen once. The genes are TRBV18 and TRBJ1-1; D ambiguous. The specimen sequenced was whole blood. This clonotype was obtained from an adult who was a healthcare worker with PCR-confirmed SARS-CoV-2 infection or an uninfected control (not recorded which). The CDR3 reads CASSPGTNTEAFF. In DNA, the CDR3 is TGTGCCAGCTCACCGGGCACGAACACTGAAGCTTTCTTT.